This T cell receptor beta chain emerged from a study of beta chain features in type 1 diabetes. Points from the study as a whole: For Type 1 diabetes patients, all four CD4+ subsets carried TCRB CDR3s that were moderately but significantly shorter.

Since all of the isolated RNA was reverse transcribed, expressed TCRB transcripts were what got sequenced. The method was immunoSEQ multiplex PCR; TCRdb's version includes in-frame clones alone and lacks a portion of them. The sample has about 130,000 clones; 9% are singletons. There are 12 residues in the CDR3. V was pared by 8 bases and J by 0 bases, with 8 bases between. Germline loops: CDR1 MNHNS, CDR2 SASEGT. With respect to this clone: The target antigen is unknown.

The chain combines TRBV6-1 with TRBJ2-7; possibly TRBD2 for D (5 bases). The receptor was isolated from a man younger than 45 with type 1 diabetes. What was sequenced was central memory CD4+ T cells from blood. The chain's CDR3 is CASGRDSYEQYF. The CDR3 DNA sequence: TGTGCCAGCGGTCGGGACTCCTACGAGCAGTACTTC.